This TCR beta chain is from a study of spatial heterogeneity in lung cancer. Across the study: Consistently, beta-chain sequences turned up in larger numbers than alpha-chain sequences did.

The CDR3 spans 15 residues. Trimming at V came to 4 bases and at J to 4 bases, leaving 1 base not matched to a gene. This clonotype was counted many times. Time point of the sample: sample taken at primary tumor resection. The donors were approximately 65 patients with non-small cell lung cancer that was early-stage and untreated. Unsorted whole RNA of tumor, nontumor lung or frozen PBMC was sequenced. Single TCR cDNA molecules each had their own unique molecular identifier. MiXCR, run by TCRdb on the 5' RACE reads, gives a single entry per CDR3 protein. The data show about 23,000 distinct CDR3 sequences, about 3% seen once.

The clonotype was recovered from a female donor with early-stage non-small cell lung cancer. The chain joins TRBV12-3 or TRBV12-4 to TRBJ2-7, with TRBD2 matching 16 bases. The sequences come from PBMCs, collected at surgery. The CDR3 DNA is TGTGCCAGCAGTTCGGGACTAGCGGGAGGGTACGAGCAGTACTTC. Its translation: CASSSGLAGGYEQYF.